One sample yielded the 29 T cell receptor beta chains listed below, sequenced in a study of blood T cells in healthy people across ages. A sample-barcoded 5' primer and a J-beta primer mix were used in a second PCR of roughly 7 to 11 cycles. TCRdb independently ran MiXCR on the 5' RACE reads; one entry per CDR3 protein. In the table there are hundreds of thousands of distinct CDR3 sequences, approximately 30% of which are singletons. Source material: blood. Receptors were obtained from an elderly woman in good health.

This clonotype was seen ten or more times. The rearrangement joins TRBV7-9 to TRBJ1-2; D ambiguous. Trimming removed 3 bases at V and 0 bases at J, with 11 bases between. The CDR3 totals 15 residues. Germline CDR1 SEHNR, CDR2 FQNEAQ (reference sequence). CDR3: CASSFSSVANYGYTF. As DNA, the CDR3 is TGTGCCAGCAGCTTCTCCTCAGTAGCTAACTATGGCTACACCTTC.

Regarding this clonotype: A much larger clone lies a single base off, so this may be a read error. J is TRBJ2-7 and V is TRBV30; 12 bases are a match to TRBD2. V shed 5 bases and J 2 bases; nucleotides not matched to a gene: 1. Germline CDR1 GTSNPN, CDR2 SVGIG (reference sequence). CDR3 length: 13 amino acids. This CDR3 reads CAWASGGAYEQYV. DNA of the CDR3: TGTGCCTGGGCTAGCGGGGGGGCCTACGAGCAGTACGTC.

This clonotype was detected once. The chain has TRBV20-1 and TRBJ2-3; 10 bases line up with TRBD1. Germline loops: CDR1 DFQATT, CDR2 SNEGSKA (reference sequence). J gave up 1 base and V 6 bases, and 4 bases lay outside the gene matches. The CDR3 extends over 14 amino acids. The CDR3 loop is CSARGTGGTDTQYF. CDR3 coding DNA: TGCAGTGCCAGGGGGACAGGGGGCACAGATACGCAGTATTTT.

This clonotype was seen a single time. The chain employs TRBV20-1 and TRBJ2-5; 8 bases align to TRBD2. Gene TRBJ2-7 matches the end of the DNA better, so the J call may be wrong. The germline CDR1 and CDR2 sequences are DFQATT and SNEGSKA (reference sequence). The CDR3 is 14 amino acids. The CDR3 DNA is TGCAGTGCTGAGAGCGGGAGTAGTGCCTACGAGCAGTACTTC. Its protein is CSAESGSSAYEQYF.

The chain combines TRBV30 with TRBJ1-5; D gene uncertain. Germline lookup yields CDR1 GTSNPN and CDR2 SVGIG (reference sequence). The V and J ends lost 7 bases and 4 bases respectively, with 14 bases between them. The CDR3 covers 13 residues. CDR3 sequence (DNA): TGTGCCTCCGCGGGTTTCAATAATCAGCCCCAGCATTTT. Translated: CASAGFNNQPQHF.

This clonotype came up a few times. The chain couples TRBV30 to TRBJ1-2; 8 bases fit TRBD1. Trimming removed 8 bases from V and 6 bases from J; junction bases left unmatched: 11. CDR3 size: 13 residues. Germline lookup yields CDR1 GTSNPN and CDR2 SVGIG (reference sequence). The CDR3 protein is CAGRDRSLDGYTF. The CDR3 nucleotides read TGTGCCGGAAGGGACAGGTCCCTCGATGGCTACACCTTC. The full variable domain, completed using reference TRBV30 and TRBJ1-2, is SQTIHQWPATLVQPVGSPLSLECTVEGTSNPNLYWYRQAAGRGLQLLFYSVGIGQISSEVPQNLSASRPQDRQFILSSKKLLLSDSGFYLCAGRDRSLDGYTFGSGTRLTVV.

As regards this clonotype: A much larger clone lies one base from this, so it may be a read error. The rearrangement joins TRBV4-3 to TRBJ2-1; TRBD2 might be the D (5 bases). The assigned J gene may be wrong: the sequence end matches TRBJ2-7 better. The CDR3 extends over 16 amino acids. The germline V gene has CDR1 LGHNA and CDR2 YSLEER. The CDR3 sequence is CASSQEAVSSYNEQYF. For the CDR3, the DNA is TGCGCCAGCAGCCAGGAAGCGGTTAGCTCCTACAATGAGCAGTACTTC.

The gene calls are TRBV12-3 or TRBV12-4 and TRBJ2-3; TRBD2 aligns across 7 bases. The trim removed 10 bases at V and 11 bases at J, leaving 21 bases unmatched. This CDR3 has 15 amino acids. CDR3 sequence reads: CATLMGGRRTDVQYF. The CDR3 region has the DNA TGTGCCACCCTAATGGGCGGGAGACGCACAGATGTGCAGTATTTT.

This clonotype has at least ten counts. V and J are TRBV9 and TRBJ2-1, with 10 bases that match TRBD2. The CDR3 loop spans 16 amino acids. V was clipped by 4 bases and J by 7 bases; unmatched bases: 11. CDR1 and CDR2 from the germline V gene are SGDLS and YYNGEE. CDR3 DNA sequence: TGTGCCAGCAGCACCCCTTTGAGCGGGGGGGTAAATGAGCAGTTCTTC. This codes for CASSTPLSGGVNEQFF.

This clonotype has at least ten counts. The CDR3: CASSQDFSTSFTNEQFF. The CDR3 DNA reads as TGCGCCAGCAGCCAAGATTTTTCTACTAGCTTTACGAATGAGCAGTTCTTC. The rearrangement joins TRBV4-3 to TRBJ2-1; the D gene is possibly TRBD2 (6 bases). The CDR3 extends over 17 amino acids. The V gene's germline CDR1 is LGHNA and CDR2 YSLEER. V shed 0 bases and J shed 7 bases, with 19 bases lying between them.

This clonotype appeared many times. The chain couples TRBV5-1 to TRBJ2-1, with TRBD2 matching 12 bases. This CDR3 is built from 16 residues. V shed 3 bases, J shed 6 bases, and the junction held 7 bases outside the gene matches. CDR1 is SGHRS and CDR2 is YFSETQ in the germline V gene. The CDR3 loop reads CASSSMTSGGSNEQFF. In nucleotides, the CDR3 is TGCGCCAGCAGCTCCATGACTAGCGGGGGATCCAATGAGCAGTTCTTC.

This clonotype was counted between two and nine times. V usage is TRBV7-2 and J usage is TRBJ2-5; TRBD1 agrees at 10 bases. Germline V gives CDR1 SGHTA, CDR2 FQGNSA. The CDR3 sequence is 15 residues long. The junction had 11 bases not matched to a gene; V was cut back by 1 base and J by 12 bases. CDR3 DNA: TGTGCCAGCAGCTTAGTTCCGGGACAGGGGCCACAAAAGTACTTC. This encodes CASSLVPGQGPQKYF.

The chain uses TRBV7-8 and TRBJ2-5; the D gene is possibly TRBD1 (6 bases). Germline V CDR1 and CDR2: SGHVS, FQNEAQ. The CDR3 sequence is 15 residues long. With 5 bases removed from V and 4 bases from J, the gap between germline ends came to 17 bases. CDR3 coding DNA: TGTGCCAGCAGCCTATACAATACAGGGTCAGAGACCCAGTACTTC. Protein product: CASSLYNTGSETQYF. Combining the CDR3 with reference TRBV7-8 and TRBJ2-5 gives the whole variable domain GAGVSQSPRYKVAKRGQDVALRCDPISGHVSLFWYQQALGQGPEFLTYFQNEAQLDKSGLPSDRFFAERPEGSVSTLKIQRTQQEDSAVYLCASSLYNTGSETQYFGPGTRLLVL.

V is TRBV5-1 and J is TRBJ1-1, with D possibly matching TRBD1 (5 bases). Germline-derived CDR1 and CDR2 are SGHRS and YFSETQ. V was trimmed by 4 bases and J by 1 base, leaving 14 bases between them. The CDR3 has 15 residues. The CDR3: CASSTAGWANTEAFF. The CDR3 DNA follows: TGCGCCAGCAGCACTGCAGGGTGGGCGAACACTGAAGCTTTCTTT. Full variable domain (rest looked up from reference TRBV5-1 and TRBJ1-1): KAGVTQTPRYLIKTRGQQVTLSCSPISGHRSVSWYQQTPGQGLQFLFEYFSETQRNKGNFPGRFSGRQFSNSRSEMNVSTLELGDSALYLCASSTAGWANTEAFFGQGTRLTVV.

This clonotype has at least ten counts. The genes are TRBV20-1 and TRBJ2-7, with 7 bases fitting TRBD2. Germline trimming cut 4 bases from V and 6 bases from J; bases unmatched to any gene: 9. In germline, CDR1 is DFQATT, CDR2 SNEGSKA (reference sequence). This CDR3 has 13 residues. The CDR3 DNA reads TGCAGTGCTAAGACCGAGCGGGGCGCCGAGCAGTACTTC. Amino acid sequence: CSAKTERGAEQYF.

This clonotype occurred a few times. The rearrangement links TRBV5-1 to TRBJ1-1; 8 bases agree with TRBD1. Trimming at V came to 9 bases and at J to 1 base, leaving 5 bases not matched to a gene. CDR3 length: 13 residues. Per the germline V gene, CDR1 is SGHRS and CDR2 is YFSETQ. The CDR3 DNA follows: TGCGCCACCTCAGGGACAGGGAACACTGAAGCTTTCTTT. Amino acid sequence: CATSGTGNTEAFF.

The V and J genes are TRBV4-1 and TRBJ2-1; 11 positions match TRBD2. V shed 4 bases, J shed 10 bases, and the junction held 15 bases outside the gene matches. The CDR3 is 17 residues long. Germline V lookup: CDR1 MGHRA, CDR2 YSYEKL. The CDR3, as DNA: TGCGCCAGCAGCCGGCGGGTTCCGGGACTAGCGGAGGGGGAGCAGTTCTTC. Amino acid sequence: CASSRRVPGLAEGEQFF.

This clonotype was found once. The chain has TRBV6-5 and TRBJ2-4; possible D gene TRBD1, 6 bases. V was clipped by 0 bases and J by 0 bases, with 21 bases between them. Looked up from germline, CDR1 is MNHEY and CDR2 is SVGAGI. This CDR3 is 20 amino acids long. The CDR3 spells CASSYSRGQGTMIAKNIQYF. Here the CDR3 DNA reads TGTGCCAGCAGTTACTCGCGCGGGCAGGGGACGATGATAGCCAAAAACATTCAGTACTTC.

In regard to this clonotype: One end of the junction fails to match germline, which may point to a read error. V and J are TRBV9 and TRBJ1-1; D not resolved. CDR3 length: 14 amino acids. Germline CDR1 and CDR2: SGDLS and YYNGEE. The CDR3: CAGSVRGSATEAFF. In DNA, the CDR3 is TGTGCCGGCAGCGTAAGAGGGTCGGCCACTGAAGCTTTCTTT.

This rearrangement joins TRBV5-1 to TRBJ2-5; 7 bases map to TRBD2. CDR1 is SGHRS and CDR2 is YFSETQ in the germline V gene. The CDR3 loop spans 16 amino acids. V lost 4 bases to trimming and J lost 11 bases; unmatched junction nucleotides: 20. The CDR3 loop reads CASSPGSGGGYNEQYF. CDR3 coding DNA: TGCGCCAGCAGCCCTGGCAGCGGCGGGGGTTACAATGAGCAGTACTTC.

The chain carries TRBV7-6 and TRBJ2-5; 8 nucleotides match TRBD2. V lost 4 bases to trimming and J lost 11 bases; unmatched junction nucleotides: 12. The V gene's germline CDR1 is SGHVS and CDR2 FNYEAQ. The CDR3 extends over 14 amino acids. The CDR3 nucleotides read TGTGCCAGCAGCTGGTCGGGGGGGCTTTCTGAGCAGTACTTC. Translated, it gives CASSWSGGLSEQYF.

A note on this clonotype: This may come from a read error, since a much larger clone is one base off. The chain employs TRBV6-2 or TRBV6-3 and TRBJ2-4; 9 bases fit TRBD2. The V gene's germline CDR1 is MNHEY and CDR2 SVGEGT. The CDR3 is 13 residues long. The CDR3 bases are TGTGCCAGCGGTTACGTAGCGGGGGTCATTCAGTACTTC. Translation: CASGYVAGVIQYF.

This clonotype was seen at least ten times. The chain combines TRBV7-2 with TRBJ2-3; tentatively, D is TRBD1 (5 bases). Germline CDR1 reads SGHTA; CDR2 reads FQGNSA. V was pared by 7 bases and J by 4 bases, with 12 bases between. The CDR3 covers 13 residues. This CDR3 reads CASKRGGADTQYF. The CDR3 DNA reads as TGTGCCAGCAAAAGGGGCGGTGCAGATACGCAGTATTTT.

This clonotype was seen at least ten times. The rearrangement joins TRBV7-2 to TRBJ1-2, with D possibly matching TRBD1 (6 bases). The germline V gene encodes CDR1 SGHTA and CDR2 FQGNSA. The CDR3 runs 13 residues. The V end lost 5 bases, the J end lost 8 bases, and 15 bases lay between the germline ends. In DNA, the CDR3 is TGTGCCAGCAGCCCGCTTTCAGGGGTAGGCTACACCTTC. Amino acid sequence: CASSPLSGVGYTF.

The rearrangement joins TRBV3-1 to TRBJ2-3, with 7 bases identical to TRBD1. The CDR3 consists of 13 residues. Losses at the gene ends were 6 bases for V and 2 bases for J; bases not matched to a gene: 2. The germline CDR1 and CDR2 sequences are LGHDT and YNNKEL (reference sequence). Here the CDR3 DNA reads TGTGCCAGCAGGGACAGGACCACAGATACGCAGTATTTT. It specifies CASRDRTTDTQYF.

Of note for this clonotype: Given a much more abundant clone one base away, this may be a read error. CDR3 loop: CAISFLTPAEAFF. CDR3 bases: TGTGCCATCAGCTTTCTCACCCCGGCTGAAGCTTTCTTT. V is TRBV15 and J is TRBJ1-1; D gene uncertain. The germline V gene encodes CDR1 LNHNV and CDR2 YYDKDF (reference sequence). The CDR3 extends over 13 amino acids.

The J gene is TRBJ2-4, the V gene TRBV9, with D possibly being TRBD2 (5 bases). Matching the DNA end better, TRBJ2-5 makes the J call doubtful. Germline CDR1 and CDR2: SGDLS and YYNGEE. The CDR3 has 14 amino acids. The CDR3 reads CASSVTGLAETQYF. In DNA form, the CDR3 reads TGTGCCAGCAGCGTAACCGGACTGGCGGAGACCCAGTACTTC.

This clonotype appeared many times. The V call is TRBV28, the J call TRBJ1-2, with D possibly being TRBD1 (5 bases). Per the germline V gene, CDR1 is MDHEN and CDR2 is SYDVKM. V was pared by 7 bases and J by 4 bases, with 16 bases between. The CDR3 runs to 14 residues. Written as DNA, the CDR3 is TGTGCCAGCACGATAGGGGTAGAGGGCTATGGCTACACCTTC. Amino acids: CASTIGVEGYGYTF.

Ten or more counts support this clonotype. The V call is TRBV7-9, the J call TRBJ1-2; no reliable D call. The V gene lost 7 bases and the J gene lost 9 bases, with 12 bases spanning the gap. Germline V CDR1 and CDR2: SEHNR, FQNEAQ (reference sequence). CDR3 length equals 11 residues. The CDR3 region is CASNKMGRYTF. The DNA for the CDR3 is TGTGCCAGCAACAAAATGGGTCGCTACACCTTC.